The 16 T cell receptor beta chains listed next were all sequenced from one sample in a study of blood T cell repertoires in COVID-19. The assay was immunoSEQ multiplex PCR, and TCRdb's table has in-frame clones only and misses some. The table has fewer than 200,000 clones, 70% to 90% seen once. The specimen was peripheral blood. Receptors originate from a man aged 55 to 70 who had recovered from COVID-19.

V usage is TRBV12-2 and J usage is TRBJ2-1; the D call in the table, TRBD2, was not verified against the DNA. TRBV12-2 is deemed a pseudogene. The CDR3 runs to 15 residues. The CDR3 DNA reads TGTGCAAGTCGCTCTAGGACTAGCGGGGGGGCCGACCAGTTCTTC. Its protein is CASRSRTSGGADQFF.

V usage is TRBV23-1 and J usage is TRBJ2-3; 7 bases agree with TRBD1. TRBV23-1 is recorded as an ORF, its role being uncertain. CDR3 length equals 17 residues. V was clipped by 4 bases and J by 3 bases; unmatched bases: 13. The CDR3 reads CASSPPTRGRWTDTQYF. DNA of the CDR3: TGCGCCAGCAGTCCGCCGACAAGGGGGCGGTGGACAGATACGCAGTATTTT.

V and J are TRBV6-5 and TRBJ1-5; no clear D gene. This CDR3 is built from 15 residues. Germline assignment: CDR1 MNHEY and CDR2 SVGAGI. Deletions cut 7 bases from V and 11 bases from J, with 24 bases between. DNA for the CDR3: TGTGCCAGCACAGAGGGAAGCATGGCATTGCTAGCCCAGCATTTT. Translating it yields CASTEGSMALLAQHF.

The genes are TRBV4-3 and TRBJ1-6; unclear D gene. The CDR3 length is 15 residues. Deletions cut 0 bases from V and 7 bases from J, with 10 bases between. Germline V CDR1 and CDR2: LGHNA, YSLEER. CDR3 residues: CASSQDVQRNSPLHF. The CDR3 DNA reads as TGCGCCAGCAGCCAAGATGTCCAGCGAAATTCACCCCTCCACTTT.

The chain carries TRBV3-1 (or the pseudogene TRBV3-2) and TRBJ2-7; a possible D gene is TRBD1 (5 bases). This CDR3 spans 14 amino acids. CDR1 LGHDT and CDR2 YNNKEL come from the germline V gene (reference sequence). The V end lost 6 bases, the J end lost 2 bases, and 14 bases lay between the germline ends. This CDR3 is CASRRTFGAYEQYF. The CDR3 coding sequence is TGTGCCAGCAGACGGACATTTGGGGCCTACGAGCAGTACTTC.

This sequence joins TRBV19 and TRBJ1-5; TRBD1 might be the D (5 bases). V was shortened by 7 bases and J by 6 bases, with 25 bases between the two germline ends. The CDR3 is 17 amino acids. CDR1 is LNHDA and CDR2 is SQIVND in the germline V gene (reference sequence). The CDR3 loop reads CASTLSGGGTGAQPQHF. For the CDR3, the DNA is TGTGCCAGTACCCTCAGTGGGGGTGGGACTGGGGCTCAGCCCCAGCATTTT.

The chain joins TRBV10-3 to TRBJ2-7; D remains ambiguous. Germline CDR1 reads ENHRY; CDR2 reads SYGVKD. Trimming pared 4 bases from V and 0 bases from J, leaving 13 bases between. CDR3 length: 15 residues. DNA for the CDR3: TGTGCCATCAGTGGTGAGGCTTCGAGCTCCTACGAGCAGTACTTC. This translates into CAISGEASSSYEQYF.

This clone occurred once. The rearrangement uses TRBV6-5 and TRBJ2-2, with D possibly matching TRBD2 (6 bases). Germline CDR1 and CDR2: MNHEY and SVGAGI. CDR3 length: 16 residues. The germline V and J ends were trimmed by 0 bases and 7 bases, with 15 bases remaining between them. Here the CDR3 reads CASSYSSGSLGGELFF. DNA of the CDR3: TGTGCCAGCAGTTACTCGAGCGGGTCCCTCGGCGGGGAGCTGTTTTTT.

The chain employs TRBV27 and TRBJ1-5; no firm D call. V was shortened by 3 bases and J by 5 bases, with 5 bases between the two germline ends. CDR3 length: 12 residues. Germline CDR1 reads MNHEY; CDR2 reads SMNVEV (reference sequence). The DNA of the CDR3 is TGTGCCAGCAGTTTCCGGGATCAGCCCCAGCATTTT. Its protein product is CASSFRDQPQHF.

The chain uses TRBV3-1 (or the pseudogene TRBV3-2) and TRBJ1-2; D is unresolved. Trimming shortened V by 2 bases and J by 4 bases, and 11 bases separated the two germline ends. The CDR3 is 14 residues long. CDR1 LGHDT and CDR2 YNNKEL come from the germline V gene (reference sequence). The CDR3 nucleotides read TGTGCCAGCAGCCAATCAAGCTGGGCCTATGGCTACACCTTC. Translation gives CASSQSSWAYGYTF.

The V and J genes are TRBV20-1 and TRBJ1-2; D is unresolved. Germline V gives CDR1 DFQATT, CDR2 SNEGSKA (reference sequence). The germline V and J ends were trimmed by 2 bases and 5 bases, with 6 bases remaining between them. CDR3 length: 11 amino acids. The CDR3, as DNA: TGCAGTGCTAGATGGCTTTATGGCTACACCTTC. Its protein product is CSARWLYGYTF.

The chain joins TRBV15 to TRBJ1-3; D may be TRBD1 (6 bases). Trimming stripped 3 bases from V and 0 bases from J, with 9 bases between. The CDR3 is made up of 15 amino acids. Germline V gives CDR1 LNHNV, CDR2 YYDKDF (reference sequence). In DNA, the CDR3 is TGTGCCACCAGCAGGGTAGGGGGCTCTGGAAACACCATATATTTT. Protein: CATSRVGGSGNTIYF.

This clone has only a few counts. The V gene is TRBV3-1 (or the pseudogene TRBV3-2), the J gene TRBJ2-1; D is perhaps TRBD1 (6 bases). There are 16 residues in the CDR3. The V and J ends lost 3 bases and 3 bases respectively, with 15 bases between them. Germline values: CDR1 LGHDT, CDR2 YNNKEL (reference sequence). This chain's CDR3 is CASSQGTTGFYNEQFF. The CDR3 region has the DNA TGTGCCAGCAGCCAGGGAACAACAGGGTTCTACAATGAGCAGTTCTTC.

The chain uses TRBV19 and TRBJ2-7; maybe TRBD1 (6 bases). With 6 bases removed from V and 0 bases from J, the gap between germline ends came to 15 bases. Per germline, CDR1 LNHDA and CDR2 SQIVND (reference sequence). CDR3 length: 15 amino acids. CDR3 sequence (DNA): TGTGCCAGTAGCACCATAAGGACAGCCTCCTACGAGCAGTACTTC. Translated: CASSTIRTASYEQYF.

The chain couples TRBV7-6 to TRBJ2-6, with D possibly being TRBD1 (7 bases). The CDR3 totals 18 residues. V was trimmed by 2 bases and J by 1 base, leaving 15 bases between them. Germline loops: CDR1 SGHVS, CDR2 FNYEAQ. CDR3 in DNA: TGTGCCAGCAGCTTAACTCAGGGGGGTTTATCTGGGGCCAACGTCCTGACTTTC. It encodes CASSLTQGGLSGANVLTF.

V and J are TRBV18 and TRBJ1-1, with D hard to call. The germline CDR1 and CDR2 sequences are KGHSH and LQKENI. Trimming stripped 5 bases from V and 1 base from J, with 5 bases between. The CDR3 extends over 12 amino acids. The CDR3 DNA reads TGTGCCAGCTCAGTTCAGAACACTGAAGCTTTCTTT. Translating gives CASSVQNTEAFF.